Presented here are 28 T cell receptor beta chains from one specimen sequenced in a study of immune evolution from preneoplasia to lung adenocarcinoma. The method was immunoSEQ multiplex PCR; TCRdb's version includes in-frame clones alone and lacks a portion of them. The sample lists about 7,800 clones; over 60% were seen once. The sequencing sample was made of FFPE lung adenocarcinoma in situ tissue. The receptor set was obtained from a donor aged 70 or older with lung adenocarcinoma. Some clones in this sample may be carry-over from other donors' samples.

The chain joins TRBV2 to TRBJ2-4; TRBD1 is a possible D gene (5 bases). The V end was cut by 4 bases, the J end by 0 bases, with 10 bases between. CDR1 and CDR2 (germline): SNHLY, FYNNEI. CDR3 length: 15 amino acids. Here the CDR3 DNA reads TGTGCCAGCAGTGGGCCCACAGGAGCCAAAAACATTCAGTACTTC. Translation gives CASSGPTGAKNIQYF. The complete variable domain, with remaining parts taken from reference TRBV2 and TRBJ2-4, reads EPEVTQTPSHQVTQMGQEVILRCVPISNHLYFYWYRQILGQKVEFLVSFYNNEISEKSEIFDDQFSVERPDGSNFTLKIRSTKLEDSAMYFCASSGPTGAKNIQYFGAGTRLSVL.

This chain connects TRBV18 to TRBJ2-3; 11 nucleotides match TRBD2. Germline CDR1 KGHSH, CDR2 LQKENI. Trimming took 3 bases from V and 0 from J; bases not matched to a gene: 11. CDR3 length: 19 amino acids. DNA of the CDR3: TGTGCCAGCTCACCGGCTAGCGGGGGGCCATCAACTAGCACAGATACGCAGTATTTT. Translated, it gives CASSPASGGPSTSTDTQYF.

V usage is TRBV5-1 and J usage is TRBJ2-5; 7 bases match TRBD1. The closer fit of TRBJ2-7 to the DNA end suggests the J call may be wrong. The CDR3 extends over 16 amino acids. Germline values: CDR1 SGHRS, CDR2 YFSETQ. The CDR3 sequence is CASSFAGHRGTYEQYF. DNA for the CDR3: TGCGCCAGCAGCTTCGCGGGCCACAGGGGAACCTACGAGCAGTACTTC.

The chain has TRBV2 and TRBJ2-7, with no clear D. Germline assignment: CDR1 SNHLY and CDR2 FYNNEI. The CDR3 is 12 amino acids. Trimming took off 3 bases at V and 3 bases at J, with 6 bases between the two ends. Here the CDR3 reads CASSDRDYEQYF. DNA of the CDR3: TGTGCCAGCAGTGATCGAGACTACGAGCAGTACTTC. Using reference TRBV2 and TRBJ2-7 for the parts outside the CDR3, the full variable domain is EPEVTQTPSHQVTQMGQEVILRCVPISNHLYFYWYRQILGQKVEFLVSFYNNEISEKSEIFDDQFSVERPDGSNFTLKIRSTKLEDSAMYFCASSDRDYEQYFGPGTRLTVT.

The chain has TRBV11-3 and TRBJ2-7, with 7 nucleotides matching TRBD2. The CDR3 is 14 amino acids. From germline, CDR1 is SGHNT and CDR2 YENEEA. V dropped 4 bases and J dropped 1; count of bases not matched to a gene: 4. The CDR3 here is CASSSLAVSYEQYF. CDR3 sequence (DNA): TGTGCCAGCAGCTCTCTAGCGGTATCCTACGAGCAGTACTTC.

CDR3 DNA sequence: TGCGCCAGCAGCTTGGGGGCGACAGGGGATGAAAAACTGTTTTTT. Residues: CASSLGATGDEKLFF. The chain is built from TRBV5-1 and TRBJ1-4, with 8 bases matching TRBD1. V shed 0 bases and J 6 bases; nucleotides not matched to a gene: 4. This CDR3 is built from 15 residues. Per germline, CDR1 SGHRS and CDR2 YFSETQ.

The rearrangement uses TRBV9 and TRBJ1-2, with 8 positions matching TRBD1. The J segment lost 4 bases and the V segment lost 3 bases, leaving 11 bases of the junction unmatched. In germline, CDR1 is SGDLS, CDR2 YYNGEE. This CDR3 region has 16 residues. The CDR3: CASSGRIDRGGYGYTF. The CDR3 region has the DNA TGTGCCAGCAGCGGGCGGATAGACAGGGGCGGCTATGGCTACACCTTC.

This sequence joins TRBV7-9 and TRBJ1-1; a weak D match, TRBD1 (5 bases). CDR3 length equals 15 residues. Between the trimmed V and J ends, which lost 7 bases and 3 bases, there was a span of 18 bases. Germline V gives CDR1 SEHNR, CDR2 FQNEAQ (reference sequence). CDR3 protein: CASIPPDGGYTEAFF. CDR3 sequence (DNA): TGTGCCAGCATCCCACCAGATGGGGGGTACACTGAAGCTTTCTTT.

This clone was seen once. J is TRBJ1-5 and V is TRBV2; D is ambiguous. This CDR3 is 14 amino acids long. Trimming removed 3 bases from V and 0 bases from J, with 6 bases in between. Germline CDR1 reads SNHLY; CDR2 reads FYNNEI. CDR3 sequence: CASSDRYSNQPQHF. The CDR3 DNA is TGTGCCAGCAGTGACAGATATAGCAATCAGCCCCAGCATTTT.

The chain's CDR3 is CASSGTSAGDTQYF. As DNA, the CDR3 is TGTGCCAGCAGTGGGACTAGCGCAGGAGATACGCAGTATTTT. The rearrangement links TRBV2 to TRBJ2-3, with 9 bases lining up with TRBD2. V was clipped by 4 bases and J by 5 bases; unmatched bases: 4. The CDR3 has 14 residues. Germline assignment: CDR1 SNHLY and CDR2 FYNNEI.

The rearrangement uses TRBV4-1 and TRBJ1-5; D remains unclear. This CDR3 is built from 15 residues. Germline V gene data show CDR1 as MGHRA and CDR2 as YSYEKL. V was shortened by 0 bases and J by 4 bases, with 10 bases between the two germline ends. The CDR3 DNA reads TGCGCCAGCAGCCAAGAGCAGCAGGATAATCAGCCCCAGCATTTT. This gives the protein CASSQEQQDNQPQHF.

CDR3 sequence: CAISEQGAGVRPQHF. As DNA, the CDR3 is TGTGCCATCAGTGAGCAGGGGGCAGGGGTCCGGCCCCAGCATTTT. The V gene is TRBV10-3, the J gene TRBJ1-5; 8 bases align to TRBD1. The CDR3 is 15 amino acids. Germline CDR1 is ENHRY and CDR2 is SYGVKD. The V and J ends lost 2 bases and 9 bases, in that order; junction bases with no gene match: 9.

The chain employs TRBV7-3 and TRBJ2-2; 8 bases agree with TRBD1. This CDR3 has 16 amino acids. J was trimmed by 0 bases and V by 5 bases; bases with no gene match: 5. Germline assignment: CDR1 SGHTA and CDR2 FQGTGA. This CDR3 reads CASSHQGAANTGELFF. DNA for the CDR3: TGTGCCAGCAGCCACCAGGGGGCCGCGAACACCGGGGAGCTGTTTTTT.

This chain links TRBV5-8 with TRBJ1-5; TRBD1 is a possible D gene (5 bases). Trimming took off 4 bases at V and 4 bases at J, with 15 bases between the two ends. The germline CDR1 and CDR2 sequences are SGHTS and YDEGEE. The CDR3 runs to 15 residues. The CDR3 sequence is CASSPDSLRNQPQHF. The CDR3 DNA reads as TGTGCCAGCAGCCCCGACAGTCTCCGGAATCAGCCCCAGCATTTT.

The gene calls are TRBV9 and TRBJ2-1, with 12 bases matching TRBD1. Unmatched junction bases numbered 4, after V lost 0 bases and J lost 9 bases. The CDR3 is 15 residues long. Germline lookup yields CDR1 SGDLS and CDR2 YYNGEE. This CDR3 is CASSVAGQGAGEQFF. CDR3 nucleotides: TGTGCCAGCAGCGTAGCGGGACAGGGGGCCGGTGAGCAGTTCTTC.

The V call is TRBV14, the J call TRBJ1-1; unclear D gene. The CDR3 spans 15 residues. Germline V lookup: CDR1 SGHDN, CDR2 FVKESK. V lost 0 bases, J lost 5 bases, and 13 bases lay in between. This CDR3 is CASSQDPGRRTEAFF. For the CDR3, the DNA is TGTGCCAGCAGCCAAGATCCGGGAAGGAGGACTGAAGCTTTCTTT.

The chain recombines TRBV18 with TRBJ2-5, with D tentatively TRBD2 (5 bases). CDR3 size: 13 residues. The germline V gene has CDR1 KGHSH and CDR2 LQKENI. Trimming took 8 bases from V and 4 from J, leaving 14 bases between them. The CDR3 DNA follows: TGTGCCAGCGCGGACTCCCCTCCAGAGACCCAGTACTTC. The encoded protein is CASADSPPETQYF.

This chain links TRBV11-3 with TRBJ2-5; TRBD2 is a possible D gene (6 bases). Between the trimmed V and J ends, which lost 3 bases and 5 bases, there was a span of 10 bases. The germline V gene encodes CDR1 SGHNT and CDR2 YENEEA. The CDR3 is made up of 13 amino acids. CDR3: CASSFDLAETQYF. CDR3 nucleotides: TGTGCCAGCAGCTTCGACCTAGCGGAGACCCAGTACTTC.

There are a few counts of this clone. The J gene is TRBJ2-3, the V gene TRBV30, with D possibly TRBD2 on 5 matching bases. V was pared by 0 bases and J by 8 bases, with 12 bases between. This CDR3 has 13 amino acids. Germline loops: CDR1 GTSNPN, CDR2 SVGIG (reference sequence). The CDR3 DNA is TGTGCCTGGAGTGTGAAGCCGCTAGCTACGCAGTATTTT. It specifies CAWSVKPLATQYF.

This rearrangement joins TRBV15 to TRBJ1-2; D is unresolved. Trimming took off 0 bases at V and 8 bases at J, with 16 bases between the two ends. CDR1 and CDR2 from the germline V gene are LNHNV and YYDKDF (reference sequence). The CDR3 consists of 15 residues. CDR3 in DNA: TGTGCCACCAGCAGAGATATAGTAGCTATGGAGGGCTACACCTTC. It is translated as CATSRDIVAMEGYTF.

This rearrangement joins TRBV6-5 to TRBJ1-2; D remains unclear. V gave up 0 bases and J gave up 8 bases, with 13 bases separating them. The germline gives CDR1 MNHEY, CDR2 SVGAGI. There are 14 residues in the CDR3. CDR3 sequence reads: CASSYSQAVGGYTF. The DNA of the CDR3 is TGTGCCAGCAGTTACTCGCAGGCAGTTGGCGGCTACACCTTC.

The chain uses TRBV6-1 and TRBJ2-1; 8 positions agree with TRBD2. The junction had 6 bases not matched to a gene; V was cut back by 8 bases and J by 9 bases. This CDR3 region has 12 residues. Germline CDR1 reads MNHNS; CDR2 reads SASEGT. The CDR3 bases are TGTGCCAGCGGGGGACTAGAGGTTGAGCAGTTCTTC. Amino acids: CASGGLEVEQFF.

Details on this clone: At one of its ends the junction is not consistent with the germline gene, which may arise from a read error. The V gene is TRBV29-1, the J gene TRBJ2-1; TRBD2 might be the D (6 bases). The CDR3 runs to 13 residues. Germline V gene data show CDR1 as SQVTM and CDR2 as ANQGSEA. The CDR3 region is CSVEGTSYNEQFF. In DNA form, the CDR3 reads TGCAGCGTGGAAGGGACTTCCTACAATGAGCAGTTCTTC.

The V and J genes are TRBV7-2 and TRBJ2-3, with a weak D call TRBD1 (5 bases). Germline V CDR1 and CDR2: SGHTA, FQGNSA. With 5 bases removed from V and 0 bases from J, the gap between germline ends came to 12 bases. The CDR3 has 15 residues. Here the CDR3 reads CASSVQGVSTDTQYF. The CDR3 nucleotides read TGTGCCAGCAGCGTGCAAGGGGTTAGCACAGATACGCAGTATTTT.

This chain links TRBV11-2 with TRBJ1-4; D might be TRBD1 (5 bases). Trimming removed 1 base at V and 5 bases at J, with 14 bases between. The CDR3 has 16 residues. Germline values: CDR1 SGHAT, CDR2 FQNNGV. Written as DNA, the CDR3 is TGTGCCAGCAGCTTAGTAGGGGACGGATCGAATGAAAAACTGTTTTTT. This sequence encodes CASSLVGDGSNEKLFF.

This clone was counted a few times. This chain connects TRBV7-9 to TRBJ1-1, with a possible D match to TRBD1 (5 bases). Germline V lookup: CDR1 SEHNR, CDR2 FQNEAQ (reference sequence). The CDR3 contains 16 residues. V lost 2 bases and J 4 bases, leaving 17 bases between the germline ends. The CDR3, as DNA: TGTGCCAGCAGCTTAACCCCCGGGACTCGGGGCACTGAAGCTTTCTTT. Its translation: CASSLTPGTRGTEAFF.

The gene calls are TRBV5-8 and TRBJ2-7; the D gene is possibly TRBD2 (6 bases). Trimming cost V 4 bases and J 4 bases, with 12 bases left between them. The CDR3 is 13 residues long. The germline gives CDR1 SGHTS, CDR2 YDEGEE. Here the CDR3 reads CASSDWSGYEQYF. The CDR3 DNA sequence: TGTGCCAGCAGCGACTGGAGCGGGTACGAGCAGTACTTC.

A few counts support this clone. This chain joins TRBV5-1 and TRBJ2-2; D call uncertain. V shed 6 bases and J shed 3 bases, with 15 bases lying between them. The germline V gene has CDR1 SGHRS and CDR2 YFSETQ. The CDR3 covers 15 residues. The CDR3 loop reads CASTQTRLDTGELFF. For the CDR3, the DNA is TGCGCCAGCACCCAGACAAGATTGGACACCGGGGAGCTGTTTTTT.